The 3 T cell receptor beta chains presented below share a single source sample, sequenced in a study of T cell changes during pregnancy in multiple sclerosis. The protocol was immunoSEQ multiplex PCR, while the TCRdb copy is restricted to in-frame clones and leaves out a portion. The table includes tens of thousands of clones, 70% to 90% detected once. The sequenced sample was CD8+ T cells from peripheral blood mononuclear cells, obtained in the third trimester of pregnancy. Source of these receptors: a female donor with multiple sclerosis, enrolled in a pregnancy study.

The chain combines TRBV7-6 with TRBJ1-4, with a weak D call TRBD1 (6 bases). The V end was cut by 3 bases, the J end by 0 bases, with 11 bases between. The CDR3 is 16 amino acids. Germline V gene lookup returns CDR1 SGHVS and CDR2 FNYEAQ. The DNA of the CDR3 is TGTGCCAGCAGCTTCCTGACAGGTGCAACTAATGAAAAACTGTTTTTT. It translates to CASSFLTGATNEKLFF.

The rearrangement uses TRBV9 and TRBJ1-4; the D is unclear. Trimming cost V 4 bases and J 8 bases, with 18 bases left between them. Germline CDR1 SGDLS, CDR2 YYNGEE. CDR3 size: 15 residues. CDR3 residues: CASSPAGIRGEKLFF. The DNA of the CDR3 is TGTGCCAGCAGCCCCGCGGGGATACGGGGAGAAAAACTGTTTTTT.

The rearrangement uses TRBV29-1 and TRBJ1-2, with 7 positions matching TRBD1. V shed 5 bases, J shed 5 bases, and the junction held 2 bases outside the gene matches. The CDR3 has 11 residues. Germline V gene lookup returns CDR1 SQVTM and CDR2 ANQGSEA. CDR3 coding DNA: TGCAGCGTTAGGGACAGATATGGCTACACCTTC. This gives the protein CSVRDRYGYTF.